These 11 T cell receptor beta chains share one sample of origin, sequenced in a study of T-cell memory formation after mild COVID-19. TCRdb re-called the 5' RACE reads with MiXCR, one entry per CDR3 protein. Of about half a million distinct CDR3 sequences listed, over 15% are singletons. The sequencing input was PBMCs or a T cell subset sorted from them (not recorded which). The receptors here all came from an adult woman who had mild COVID-19 (a few samples of this study predate the infection). Cell type and time point are not known.

This clonotype was detected a few times. This chain connects TRBV29-1 to TRBJ2-5, with 7 positions matching TRBD1. Germline CDR1 and CDR2: SQVTM and ANQGSEA. Trimming removed 6 bases from V and 2 bases from J; junction bases left unmatched: 3. The CDR3 is 12 amino acids. The CDR3: CSVVGQQETQYF. As DNA, the CDR3 is TGCAGCGTCGTGGGACAGCAAGAGACCCAGTACTTC.

This clonotype was picked up a small number of times. The chain employs TRBV20-1 and TRBJ2-1; D perhaps matches TRBD2 (6 bases). Trimming took off 0 bases at V and 7 bases at J, with 13 bases between the two ends. CDR1 and CDR2 from the germline V gene are DFQATT and SNEGSKA (reference sequence). The CDR3 is made up of 14 amino acids. CDR3 loop: CSARDYRGTNEQFF. The CDR3 DNA reads TGCAGTGCTAGAGATTATCGGGGGACGAATGAGCAGTTCTTC.

The chain carries TRBV10-3 and TRBJ2-1; no firm D call. V was clipped by 0 bases and J by 0 bases, with 9 bases between them. The CDR3 is 16 residues long. The germline V gene encodes CDR1 ENHRY and CDR2 SYGVKD. The CDR3 here is CAISESANISYNEQFF. DNA of the CDR3: TGTGCCATCAGTGAGTCGGCGAACATCTCCTACAATGAGCAGTTCTTC.

The sample holds a few counts of this clonotype. J is TRBJ1-2 and V is TRBV29-1; TRBD1 aligns across 11 bases. The V segment lost 4 bases and the J segment 4 bases; nucleotides outside the gene matches: 2. Looked up from germline, CDR1 is SQVTM and CDR2 is ANQGSEA. The CDR3 has 13 residues. This CDR3 reads CSVGGTGGYGYTF. The CDR3 DNA reads TGCAGCGTTGGTGGGACAGGGGGCTATGGCTACACCTTC.

This clonotype was detected many times. The V and J genes are TRBV4-1 and TRBJ2-6; TRBD1 aligns across 12 bases. V lost 2 bases, J lost 3 bases, and 8 bases stayed unmatched. The CDR3 is 19 amino acids. The germline V gene has CDR1 MGHRA and CDR2 YSYEKL. The CDR3 DNA reads TGCGCCAGCAGCCAACCGACTGGGACAGGGGGCGGTGGGGCCAACGTCCTGACTTTC. This gives the protein CASSQPTGTGGGGANVLTF.

The chain uses TRBV6-5 and TRBJ1-2; no reliable D call. CDR1 and CDR2 from the germline V gene are MNHEY and SVGAGI. V dropped 0 bases and J dropped 8 bases, with 13 bases sitting between them. The CDR3 is 14 residues long. CDR3 residues: CASSYSPLVKGYTF. The CDR3, as DNA: TGTGCCAGCAGTTACTCACCCCTCGTTAAGGGCTACACCTTC.

This clonotype showed up just a few times. The V gene is TRBV7-3, the J gene TRBJ2-5; D may correspond to TRBD1 or TRBD2 (6 bases each). Germline CDR1 SGHTA, CDR2 FQGTGA. The CDR3 is 16 residues long. V lost 2 bases and J lost 5, with 18 bases in between. CDR3 in amino acids: CASSLRGRVSAETQYF. CDR3 nucleotides: TGTGCCAGCAGCTTACGGGGGCGGGTATCGGCGGAGACCCAGTACTTC.

About this clonotype: An end of the junction differs from the germline gene, which may be a read error. The V call is TRBV9, the J call TRBJ2-6; the D gene is possibly TRBD1 (6 bases). Looked up from germline, CDR1 is SGDLS and CDR2 is YYNGEE. The CDR3 loop spans 18 amino acids. Here the CDR3 DNA reads TGTGCCAGCAGCGTAGGCACAGGGTCAGCCTCTGGGGCAAACGTCCTGACTTTC. This sequence encodes CASSVGTGSASGANVLTF.

The gene calls are TRBV7-9 and TRBJ2-3, with 10 bases fitting TRBD2. CDR3 size: 14 residues. V lost 6 bases, J lost 4 bases, and 4 bases stayed unmatched. Per the germline V gene, CDR1 is SEHNR and CDR2 is FQNEAQ (reference sequence). The DNA for the CDR3 is TGTGCCAGCAGTAGACTAGCGGGCCCAGATACGCAGTATTTT. This translates into CASSRLAGPDTQYF.

This clonotype was observed a few times. V gene TRBV20-1 combines with J gene TRBJ2-1; TRBD2 matches 10 bases. The germline CDR1 and CDR2 sequences are DFQATT and SNEGSKA (reference sequence). The CDR3 extends over 13 amino acids. The trim removed 8 bases at V and 6 bases at J, leaving 7 bases unmatched. The CDR3 reads CSTSSGGRNEQFF. The CDR3 DNA sequence: TGCAGTACCTCTAGCGGGGGCCGCAATGAGCAGTTCTTC.

This clonotype was seen at least ten times. The limits of the CDR3 on the DNA are not certain, so only TCRdb's listed CDR3 is given. V gene TRBV5-1 combines with J gene TRBJ2-3; the D segment call TRBD1 is taken from the table without a DNA check. The CDR3 sequence runs 15 residues, both termini included. Germline CDR1 and CDR2: SGHRS and YFSETQ. CDR3 sequence reads: CASILGGTRTDTQYF.